These T cell receptor beta chains were read from a single sample in a study of blood T cell repertoires in COVID-19. Profiling relied on immunoSEQ multiplex PCR, and the TCRdb table lists in-frame clones only, not all of them. The repertoire holds some 120,000 clones, with 82% as singletons. The sample taken for sequencing was peripheral blood. These receptors all stem from a man in his 70s with acute or convalescent COVID-19. CDR3s include the opening cysteine and the closing phenylalanine or tryptophan. Each record gives: D gene, V gene, J gene, clone size, CDR3 protein, CDR3 DNA. D genes are given only for firm matches. Expanded clones get a size class; other rows say once, few or many, or leave the size out.

D gene: -; V gene: TRBV7-3; J gene: TRBJ2-5; clone size: -; CDR3 protein: CASSSGMQETQYF; CDR3 DNA: TGTGCCAGCAGCTCGGGAATGCAAGAGACCCAGTACTTC
D gene: -; V gene: TRBV7-3; J gene: TRBJ2-2; clone size: few; CDR3 protein: CASSLSTGFAGELFF; CDR3 DNA: TGTGCCAGCAGCTTAAGCACAGGGTTCGCCGGGGAGCTGTTTTTT
D gene: TRBD1; V gene: TRBV5-8; J gene: TRBJ2-3; clone size: -; CDR3 protein: CASPRQGARDTQYF; CDR3 DNA: TGTGCCAGCCCCCGACAGGGGGCTAGGGATACGCAGTATTTT
D gene: -; V gene: TRBV4-1; J gene: TRBJ2-7; clone size: once; CDR3 protein: CASSQGFSRSYEQYF; CDR3 DNA: TGCGCCAGCAGCCAAGGGTTTAGCAGATCCTACGAGCAGTACTTC
D gene: TRBD1; V gene: TRBV7-9; J gene: TRBJ1-1; clone size: -; CDR3 protein: CASSFPRTGVVDTEAFF; CDR3 DNA: TGTGCCAGCAGCTTCCCCCGGACAGGGGTTGTGGACACTGAAGCTTTCTTT
D gene: -; V gene: TRBV6-2/TRBV6-3; J gene: TRBJ2-3; clone size: -; CDR3 protein: CASSSNDFAADTQYF; CDR3 DNA: TGTGCCAGCAGTTCGAACGACTTCGCGGCAGATACGCAGTATTTT
D gene: TRBD2; V gene: TRBV5-1; J gene: TRBJ2-3; clone size: once; CDR3 protein: CASSLGSSGSVDTQYF; CDR3 DNA: TGCGCCAGCAGCTTGGGGTCTAGCGGGAGTGTGGATACGCAGTATTTT
D gene: TRBD1; V gene: TRBV5-1; J gene: TRBJ1-1; clone size: -; CDR3 protein: CASSLAFSGQAVLGNTEAFF; CDR3 DNA: TGCGCCAGCAGCTTGGCTTTTTCGGGACAGGCCGTTTTAGGGAACACTGAAGCTTTCTTT
D gene: -; V gene: TRBV28; J gene: TRBJ1-5; clone size: -; CDR3 protein: CASSWGVDQPQHF; CDR3 DNA: TGTGCCAGCAGTTGGGGGGTGGATCAGCCCCAGCATTTT
D gene: -; V gene: TRBV5-4; J gene: TRBJ2-3; clone size: -; CDR3 protein: CASSLPQADTQYF; CDR3 DNA: TGTGCCAGCAGCTTGCCCCAGGCAGATACGCAGTATTTT
D gene: -; V gene: TRBV10-1; J gene: TRBJ2-7; clone size: -; CDR3 protein: CASSESSGSSYEQYF; CDR3 DNA: TGCGCCAGCAGTGAGTCTAGCGGAAGCTCCTACGAGCAGTACTTC
D gene: TRBD2; V gene: TRBV19; J gene: TRBJ2-2; clone size: -; CDR3 protein: CASKTSGAGGELFF; CDR3 DNA: TGTGCCAGTAAAACTAGCGGGGCGGGAGGGGAGCTGTTTTTT
D gene: -; V gene: TRBV5-1; J gene: TRBJ2-3; clone size: once; CDR3 protein: CASSSGTSHPGTDTQYF; CDR3 DNA: TGCGCCAGCAGCTCGGGCACTAGTCACCCGGGCACAGATACGCAGTATTTT
D gene: -; V gene: TRBV5-1; J gene: TRBJ1-2; clone size: -; CDR3 protein: CASSLPTGYGYTF; CDR3 DNA: TGCGCCAGCAGCCTACCAACAGGATATGGCTACACCTTC
D gene: -; V gene: TRBV11-3; J gene: TRBJ2-7; clone size: -; CDR3 protein: CASSSQTTGKQYF; CDR3 DNA: TGTGCCAGCAGCTCCCAAACAACGGGTAAGCAGTACTTC
D gene: -; V gene: TRBV12-5; J gene: TRBJ2-3; clone size: -; CDR3 protein: CASAPGQGSTDTQYF; CDR3 DNA: TGTGCTAGTGCCCCGGGGCAGGGGAGCACAGATACGCAGTATTTT
D gene: -; V gene: TRBV7-9; J gene: TRBJ1-6; clone size: -; CDR3 protein: CASSSTGYSPLHF; CDR3 DNA: TGTGCCAGCAGCTCTACAGGGTACTCACCCCTCCACTTT
D gene: -; V gene: TRBV3-1/TRBV3-2; J gene: TRBJ2-1; clone size: -; CDR3 protein: CASSQTRNGGNEQFF; CDR3 DNA: TGTGCCAGCAGCCAGACTAGGAACGGAGGCAATGAGCAGTTCTTC
D gene: -; V gene: TRBV9; J gene: TRBJ2-2; clone size: -; CDR3 protein: CASSVGEPGELFF; CDR3 DNA: TGTGCCAGCAGCGTAGGGGAGCCCGGGGAGCTGTTTTTT
D gene: TRBD1; V gene: TRBV13; J gene: TRBJ2-7; clone size: -; CDR3 protein: CASRRTGASYEQYF; CDR3 DNA: TGTGCCAGCAGGCGGACAGGGGCGTCCTACGAGCAGTACTTC
D gene: -; V gene: TRBV23-1; J gene: TRBJ1-1; clone size: -; CDR3 protein: CASIQGSDGTEAFF; CDR3 DNA: TGCGCCAGCATACAGGGATCGGATGGCACTGAAGCTTTCTTT
D gene: TRBD1; V gene: TRBV27; J gene: TRBJ1-6; clone size: -; CDR3 protein: CASSLSGQGALHF; CDR3 DNA: TGTGCCAGCAGTTTGTCGGGACAGGGGGCCCTCCACTTT
D gene: -; V gene: TRBV14; J gene: TRBJ1-2; clone size: -; CDR3 protein: CASSQDMVGYYGYTF; CDR3 DNA: TGTGCCAGCAGCCAAGATATGGTCGGTTACTATGGCTACACCTTC
D gene: TRBD2; V gene: TRBV7-9; J gene: TRBJ2-1; clone size: -; CDR3 protein: CASSLPLRLAGGYNEQFF; CDR3 DNA: TGTGCCAGCAGCTTGCCCTTACGACTAGCGGGGGGATACAATGAGCAGTTCTTC
D gene: TRBD1; V gene: TRBV28; J gene: TRBJ1-1; clone size: -; CDR3 protein: CASSFSGQGLLAEAFF; CDR3 DNA: TGTGCCAGCAGTTTTAGTGGACAGGGGTTATTGGCTGAAGCTTTCTTT
D gene: TRBD2; V gene: TRBV6-4; J gene: TRBJ2-1; clone size: -; CDR3 protein: CASRSGLAGNEQFF; CDR3 DNA: TGTGCCAGCAGATCTGGACTAGCGGGAAATGAGCAGTTCTTC
D gene: -; V gene: TRBV30; J gene: TRBJ1-4; clone size: -; CDR3 protein: CAWSVLGAHEKLFF; CDR3 DNA: TGTGCCTGGAGTGTCCTGGGGGCGCATGAAAAACTGTTTTTT
D gene: TRBD2; V gene: TRBV5-1; J gene: TRBJ2-5; clone size: -; CDR3 protein: CASSPGNSGRETQYF; CDR3 DNA: TGCGCCAGCAGCCCGGGAAATAGCGGGAGGGAGACCCAGTACTTC
D gene: -; V gene: TRBV30; J gene: TRBJ2-1; clone size: -; CDR3 protein: CALNNEQFF; CDR3 DNA: TGTGCCTTAAACAATGAGCAGTTCTTC
D gene: -; V gene: TRBV5-4; J gene: TRBJ1-3; clone size: -; CDR3 protein: CASSLDNSFSGNTIYF; CDR3 DNA: TGTGCCAGCAGCTTGGATAACTCCTTCTCTGGAAACACCATATATTTT
D gene: TRBD1; V gene: TRBV11-2; J gene: TRBJ2-5; clone size: once; CDR3 protein: CASSSTGLWETQYF; CDR3 DNA: TGTGCCAGCAGCTCGACAGGGTTATGGGAGACCCAGTACTTC
D gene: -; V gene: TRBV28; J gene: TRBJ2-1; clone size: -; CDR3 protein: CAAGYNEQFF; CDR3 DNA: TGTGCTGCGGGGTACAATGAGCAGTTCTTC
D gene: -; V gene: TRBV7-9; J gene: TRBJ2-7; clone size: -; CDR3 protein: CASSLGGGAYEQYF; CDR3 DNA: TGTGCCAGCAGCTTGGGAGGGGGAGCCTACGAGCAGTACTTC
D gene: TRBD2; V gene: TRBV19; J gene: TRBJ2-3; clone size: -; CDR3 protein: CASSGLAGDTQYF; CDR3 DNA: TGTGCCAGTAGCGGACTAGCGGGGGATACGCAGTATTTT
D gene: TRBD2; V gene: TRBV2; J gene: TRBJ2-1; clone size: -; CDR3 protein: CASRRLAGNNEQFF; CDR3 DNA: TGTGCCAGCAGAAGACTAGCGGGAAACAATGAGCAGTTCTTC
D gene: -; V gene: TRBV15; J gene: TRBJ1-5; clone size: once; CDR3 protein: CATSPSGGNQPQHF; CDR3 DNA: TGTGCCACCAGCCCATCCGGGGGCAATCAGCCCCAGCATTTT
D gene: -; V gene: TRBV5-1; J gene: TRBJ1-1; clone size: -; CDR3 protein: CASSAGGDTEAFF; CDR3 DNA: TGCGCCAGCAGTGCGGGGGGTGACACTGAAGCTTTCTTT
D gene: TRBD1; V gene: TRBV28; J gene: TRBJ2-1; clone size: -; CDR3 protein: CASSNSGTGDNEQFF; CDR3 DNA: TGTGCCAGCAGTAACTCCGGGACAGGGGACAATGAGCAGTTCTTC
D gene: -; V gene: TRBV27; J gene: TRBJ1-1; clone size: -; CDR3 protein: CASSSLRSEGTEAFF; CDR3 DNA: TGTGCCAGCAGTTCCCTCCGTTCGGAGGGCACTGAAGCTTTCTTT
D gene: -; V gene: TRBV6-5; J gene: TRBJ2-1; clone size: few; CDR3 protein: CASGQRGARYNEQFF; CDR3 DNA: TGTGCCAGCGGGCAACGGGGGGCAAGATACAATGAGCAGTTCTTC
D gene: TRBD1; V gene: TRBV9; J gene: TRBJ1-2; clone size: -; CDR3 protein: CASSVIPGQGGYTF; CDR3 DNA: TGTGCCAGCAGCGTTATACCGGGACAGGGAGGCTACACCTTC
D gene: -; V gene: TRBV9; J gene: TRBJ1-1; clone size: -; CDR3 protein: CASSVESRSEAFF; CDR3 DNA: TGTGCCAGCAGCGTAGAGTCACGGTCTGAAGCTTTCTTT